Reported below is one T cell receptor beta chain. Clones were sequenced by immunoSEQ multiplex PCR, and TCRdb holds only the in-frame ones, with some missing. Found here are over 400,000 clones, about nine tenths of them singletons; the top ten hold about 1.6%. The data originate from a study of Ad26.COV2.S vaccination and SARS-CoV-2 variants. Study information: As a participant in COV1001, the donor was in the Ad26.COV2.S trial arm. Once, or twice with 56 days between doses, Ad26.COV2.S was given intramuscularly.

Documented treatment: roughly 19 received Ad26.COV2.S at low or high dose, single or two shots; about 5 received placebo; per-sample allocation not given. Collection of the samples took place on day 63 after the first injection of vaccine or placebo. SARS-CoV-2 spike from the Wuhan strain was encoded by the vaccine, an Ad26 vector. The sequenced sample was peripheral blood, obtained in a trial of Ad26.COV2.S vaccine versus placebo. The receptor's source is a person between 18 and 59 years old who received the Ad26.COV2.S COVID-19 vaccine or a placebo.

The CDR3 nucleotides are TGTGCCAGCAGCGCGGACACCTATAATTCACCCCTCCACTTT. It encodes CASSADTYNSPLHF. The chain employs TRBV6-2 or TRBV6-3 and TRBJ1-6, with D perhaps TRBD1 (5 bases). The germline V gene encodes CDR1 MNHEY and CDR2 SVGEGT. The germline V and J ends were trimmed by 6 bases and 2 bases, with 8 bases remaining between them. The CDR3 is 14 residues long.